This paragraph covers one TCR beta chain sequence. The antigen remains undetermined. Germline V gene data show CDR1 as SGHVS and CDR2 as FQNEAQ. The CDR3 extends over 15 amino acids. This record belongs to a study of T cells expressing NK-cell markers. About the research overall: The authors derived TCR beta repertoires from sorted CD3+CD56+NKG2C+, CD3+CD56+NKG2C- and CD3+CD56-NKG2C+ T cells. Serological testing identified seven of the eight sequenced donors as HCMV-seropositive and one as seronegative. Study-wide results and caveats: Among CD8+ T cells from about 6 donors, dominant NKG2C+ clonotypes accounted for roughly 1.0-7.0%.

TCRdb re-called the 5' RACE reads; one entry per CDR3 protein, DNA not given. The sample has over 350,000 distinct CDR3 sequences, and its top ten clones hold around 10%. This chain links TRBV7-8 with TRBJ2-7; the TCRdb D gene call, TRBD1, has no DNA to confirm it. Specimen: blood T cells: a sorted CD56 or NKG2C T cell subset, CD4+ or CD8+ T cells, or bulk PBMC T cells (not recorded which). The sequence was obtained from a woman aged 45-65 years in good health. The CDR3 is CASSLAFRGAYEQYF.